This T cell receptor (beta chain) was retrieved from a study of cytomegalovirus exposure and HLA in healthy donors. Study-wide points: In a later analysis, specific HLA alleles were associated with more than 15,000 TCR beta sequences at a 0.05 false discovery rate. Researchers reported in a later analysis that a missense DCLRE1C variant was tied to TCR beta V- and J-gene trimming.

Primers: 60 Vbeta forward and 13 Jbeta reverse. TCRdb's copy holds only in-frame clones and misses some; the assay was immunoSEQ multiplex PCR. Altogether 85,000 to 100,000 clones are present, over 65% being singletons, with the ten largest covering over 15%. Per germline, CDR1 SGHVS and CDR2 FNYEAQ. Trimming left V 10 bases short and J 2 bases short, with 22 bases between. The CDR3 totals 16 residues. In the case of this clone: What it binds is not known.

The source material was PBMCs. The chain couples TRBV7-6 to TRBJ2-3; the D gene is possibly TRBD1 (5 bases). The TCR sequence derives from a man aged 60 to 75 in good health and CMV-seropositive. CDR3 DNA sequence: TGTGCCACCACATGTGGGGCCTCATCAGACACAGATACGCAGTATTTT. Residues: CATTCGASSDTDTQYF.